The 21 T cell receptor beta chains below come from one sample, sequenced in a study of beta chain features in type 1 diabetes. Reverse transcribing all isolated RNA meant expressed TCRB transcripts were sequenced. Produced via immunoSEQ multiplex PCR; TCRdb's table is partial and in-frame only. The sample consists of around 140,000 clones, more than 10% of them appearing once. Study-level results: Moderate but significant shortening of TCRB CDR3s was recorded in all four CD4+ subsets from Type 1 diabetes patients.

These receptors' targets are unknown. The sample comprised central memory CD4+ T cells from blood. The receptors here all came from a man between 18 and 29 years old with type 1 diabetes.

This clone was seen more than once but under ten times. This chain links TRBV25-1 with TRBJ2-5; TRBD1 matches 7 bases. The DNA matches TRBJ2-7 better at its end, which makes the J call doubtful. The germline CDR1 and CDR2 sequences are MGHDK and SYGVNS. This CDR3 is built from 14 residues. Written as DNA, the CDR3 is TGTGCCAGCAGGGAGACGGGACAGTTAAACGAGCAGTACTTC. Translation gives CASRETGQLNEQYF.

The rearrangement links TRBV29-1 to TRBJ2-3; 7 bases are shared with TRBD2. Germline assignment: CDR1 SQVTM and CDR2 ANQGSEA. The CDR3 consists of 14 residues. V was pared by 3 bases and J by 1 base, with 4 bases of the junction left unmatched. The CDR3: CSVDGGSGTDTQYF. In DNA form, the CDR3 reads TGCAGCGTTGACGGGGGGTCGGGCACAGATACGCAGTATTTT.

This chain links TRBV10-3 with TRBJ1-2; D possibly corresponds to TRBD1 (6 bases). The V gene lost 4 bases and the J gene lost 7 bases, with 10 bases spanning the gap. The CDR3 covers 12 residues. Germline V gene sequence: CDR1 ENHRY, CDR2 SYGVKD. CDR3 protein: CAISVEGGGYTF. DNA of the CDR3: TGTGCCATCAGTGTTGAAGGGGGTGGCTACACCTTC.

The chain couples TRBV18 to TRBJ2-7, with 7 bases that match TRBD1. CDR3 length: 14 amino acids. J lost 1 base, V lost 3 bases, and 3 bases had no gene match. Germline V gene sequence: CDR1 KGHSH, CDR2 LQKENI. The CDR3 sequence: CASSPPGQSYEQYF. The CDR3 coding sequence is TGTGCCAGCTCACCGCCGGGACAGTCCTACGAGCAGTACTTC. Full variable domain (rest looked up from reference TRBV18 and TRBJ2-7): NAGVMQNPRHLVRRRGQEARLRCSPMKGHSHVYWYRQLPEEGLKFMVYLQKENIIDESGMPKERFSAEFPKEGPSILRIQQVVRGDSAAYFCASSPPGQSYEQYFGPGTRLTVT.

This clone occurred a few times. This chain joins TRBV5-8 and TRBJ2-3, with D perhaps matching TRBD2 (6 bases). The V gene's germline CDR1 is SGHTS and CDR2 YDEGEE. The V end was cut by 4 bases, the J end by 0 bases, with 15 bases between. This CDR3 is 16 amino acids long. The chain's CDR3 is CASSGGTGLSTDTQYF. Written as DNA, the CDR3 is TGTGCCAGCAGCGGGGGGACCGGGCTTAGCACAGATACGCAGTATTTT.

This clone turned up a few times. The chain carries TRBV5-6 and TRBJ1-6; the D gene is possibly TRBD1 (6 bases). This CDR3 has 14 amino acids. V lost 5 bases and J lost 6, with 12 bases in between. CDR1 and CDR2 from the germline V gene are SGHDT and YYEEEE. Written as DNA, the CDR3 is TGTGCCAGCAGGAGGGGGTCGAGTAATTCACCCCTCCACTTT. Its protein is CASRRGSSNSPLHF.

Only a few counts were recorded for this clone. The V gene is TRBV14, the J gene TRBJ1-2; D not resolved. Germline CDR1 is SGHDN and CDR2 is FVKESK. The CDR3 is made up of 14 amino acids. Trimming took 0 bases from V and 8 from J, leaving 13 bases between them. The CDR3 sequence is CASSQDGAELGYTF. CDR3 bases: TGTGCCAGCAGCCAAGATGGCGCGGAGTTAGGCTACACCTTC. Full variable domain (remainder filled in from reference TRBV14 and TRBJ1-2): EAGVTQFPSHSVIEKGQTVTLRCDPISGHDNLYWYRRVMGKEIKFLLHFVKESKQDESGMPNNRFLAERTGGTYSTLKVQPAELEDSGVYFCASSQDGAELGYTFGSGTRLTVV.

This clone was counted at least ten times. The CDR3 DNA is TGTGCCAGCAGAAAGGAACGGACCGTCAATCAGCCCCAGCATTTT. As protein: CASRKERTVNQPQHF. The V and J genes are TRBV2 and TRBJ1-5; D is ambiguous. There are 15 residues in the CDR3. From germline, CDR1 is SNHLY and CDR2 FYNNEI. The V gene lost 6 bases and the J gene lost 3 bases, with 15 bases spanning the gap. The whole variable domain, remainder taken from reference TRBV2 and TRBJ1-5, is EPEVTQTPSHQVTQMGQEVILRCVPISNHLYFYWYRQILGQKVEFLVSFYNNEISEKSEIFDDQFSVERPDGSNFTLKIRSTKLEDSAMYFCASRKERTVNQPQHFGDGTRLSIL.

The chain couples TRBV2 to TRBJ1-6; a weak D match, TRBD1 (6 bases). Trimming left V 8 bases short and J 0 bases short, with 14 bases between. Germline assignment: CDR1 SNHLY and CDR2 FYNNEI. The CDR3 length is 16 residues. The CDR3 spells CASHGGASSYNSPLHF. The CDR3 nucleotides are TGTGCCAGCCATGGGGGGGCCAGCTCCTATAATTCACCCCTCCACTTT.

This clone was detected only a few times. The V gene is TRBV21-1, the J gene TRBJ2-6. TRBV21-1 is shown as a pseudogene. The CDR3 contains 16 residues. The CDR3 sequence is CASSIPWISGANVLTF. CDR3 bases: TGTGCCAGCAGCATCCCTTGGATCTCTGGGGCCAACGTCCTGACTTTC.

This clone showed up just a few times. The chain has TRBV14 and TRBJ2-5; no definite D call. V shed 4 bases and J shed 2 bases, with 11 bases lying between them. The CDR3 totals 14 residues. Germline CDR1 and CDR2: SGHDN and FVKESK. CDR3: CASSPWTTQETQYF. The CDR3 DNA sequence: TGTGCCAGCAGCCCTTGGACGACGCAAGAGACCCAGTACTTC.

This rearrangement joins TRBV7-7 to TRBJ2-1; tentative D call: TRBD1 (5 bases). The CDR3 contains 14 residues. Germline V gives CDR1 SSHAT, CDR2 FNYEAQ (reference sequence). V lost 1 base and J lost 3, with 7 bases in between. CDR3 amino acids: CASSLGTGYNEQFF. The CDR3 bases are TGTGCCAGCAGCTTAGGAACAGGCTACAATGAGCAGTTCTTC. The variable domain in full, with the rest retrieved from reference TRBV7-7 and TRBJ2-1, is GAGVSQSPRYKVTKRGQDVTLRCDPISSHATLYWYQQALGQGPEFLTYFNYEAQPDKSGLPSDRFSAERPEGSISTLTIQRTEQRDSAMYRCASSLGTGYNEQFFGPGTRLTVL.

This clone was detected only a few times. The same CDR3 is also encoded by other DNA sequences in this sample. The CDR3 bases are TGTGCCTGGAGTTTGGATAGCAATCAGCCCCAGCATTTT. Its translation: CAWSLDSNQPQHF. The chain combines TRBV30 with TRBJ1-5; D unclear. The CDR3 is 13 amino acids. Germline lookup yields CDR1 GTSNPN and CDR2 SVGIG (reference sequence). Trimming removed 2 bases from V and 0 bases from J, with 5 bases in between.

The table lists this clone with a few counts. The rearrangement joins TRBV5-4 to TRBJ2-1; TRBD1 matches at 8 bases. V gave up 5 bases and J gave up 4 bases; unmatched junction bases: 5. This CDR3 has 14 residues. Germline loops: CDR1 SGHNT, CDR2 YYREEE (reference sequence). CDR3 sequence: CASSRQGIYNEQFF. In nucleotides, the CDR3 is TGTGCCAGCAGTCGACAGGGGATATACAATGAGCAGTTCTTC. Using reference TRBV5-4 and TRBJ2-1 for the parts outside the CDR3, the full variable domain is ETGVTQSPTHLIKTRGQQVTLRCSSQSGHNTVSWYQQALGQGPQFIFQYYREEENGRGNFPPRFSGLQFPNYSSELNVNALELDDSALYLCASSRQGIYNEQFFGPGTRLTVL.

This clone came up a few times. The chain recombines TRBV14 with TRBJ2-5; 7 nucleotides match TRBD2. The length of the CDR3 is 18 residues. Per germline, CDR1 SGHDN and CDR2 FVKESK. V trimming: 0 bases; J trimming: 1 base; junction bases outside the gene matches: 11. The CDR3 protein is CASSQEDWRGRPQETQYF. In DNA form, the CDR3 reads TGTGCCAGCAGCCAAGAAGACTGGCGGGGGAGACCCCAAGAGACCCAGTACTTC.

This clone was detected many times. V is TRBV6-5 and J is TRBJ2-7; D is unresolved. The germline gives CDR1 MNHEY, CDR2 SVGAGI. This CDR3 has 14 residues. V dropped 2 bases and J dropped 6 bases, with 14 bases sitting between them. Here the CDR3 reads CASSYALITGEQYF. The CDR3 DNA sequence: TGTGCCAGCAGTTACGCCCTAATTACCGGCGAGCAGTACTTC.

At least ten counts were recorded for this clone. The rearrangement joins TRBV28 to TRBJ2-3; 7 bases are a match to TRBD1. J lost 0 bases, V lost 5 bases, and 5 bases had no gene match. The V gene's germline CDR1 is MDHEN and CDR2 SYDVKM. This CDR3 is built from 15 residues. The chain's CDR3 is CASSAGQVSTDTQYF. The CDR3 nucleotides are TGTGCCAGCAGTGCCGGACAGGTCAGCACAGATACGCAGTATTTT.

This clone has more than one count but fewer than ten. The chain is built from TRBV11-2 and TRBJ2-3; D not resolved. Trimming shortened V by 5 bases and J by 0 bases, and 9 bases separated the two germline ends. This CDR3 spans 14 amino acids. From germline, CDR1 is SGHAT and CDR2 FQNNGV. The CDR3 loop is CASSPTTSTDTQYF. CDR3 coding DNA: TGTGCCAGCAGCCCCACCACGAGCACAGATACGCAGTATTTT.

This clone has more than one count but fewer than ten. This chain links TRBV5-1 with TRBJ2-5, with D perhaps matching TRBD1 or TRBD2 (5 bases each). The CDR3 has 16 amino acids. Germline loops: CDR1 SGHRS, CDR2 YFSETQ. V was clipped by 3 bases and J by 7 bases, with 22 bases between them. In nucleotides, the CDR3 is TGCGCCAGCAGCTCCCGGGCCGGGACCGTGGACGGGACCCAGTACTTC. This sequence encodes CASSSRAGTVDGTQYF.

V usage is TRBV7-2 and J usage is TRBJ2-7, with unresolved D. This CDR3 region has 14 residues. From germline, CDR1 is SGHTA and CDR2 FQGNSA. V was shortened by 3 bases and J by 3 bases, with 12 bases between the two germline ends. The chain's CDR3 is CASSFGTEHYEQYF. CDR3 sequence (DNA): TGTGCCAGCAGCTTTGGAACGGAACACTACGAGCAGTACTTC. Using reference TRBV7-2 and TRBJ2-7 for the parts outside the CDR3, the full variable domain is GAGVSQSPSNKVTEKGKDVELRCDPISGHTALYWYRQSLGQGLEFLIYFQGNSAPDKSGLPSDRFSAERTGGSVSTLTIQRTQQEDSAVYLCASSFGTEHYEQYFGPGTRLTVT.

This clone occurred a few times. This chain connects TRBV2 to TRBJ1-5; 9 bases are shared with TRBD1. The trim removed 6 bases at V and 4 bases at J, leaving 4 bases unmatched. CDR3 length: 14 amino acids. From germline, CDR1 is SNHLY and CDR2 FYNNEI. CDR3 in DNA: TGTGCCAGCAGCCGGGGACAGGGAAATCAGCCCCAGCATTTT. It encodes CASSRGQGNQPQHF. The full variable domain, its missing parts supplied by reference TRBV2 and TRBJ1-5, is EPEVTQTPSHQVTQMGQEVILRCVPISNHLYFYWYRQILGQKVEFLVSFYNNEISEKSEIFDDQFSVERPDGSNFTLKIRSTKLEDSAMYFCASSRGQGNQPQHFGDGTRLSIL.